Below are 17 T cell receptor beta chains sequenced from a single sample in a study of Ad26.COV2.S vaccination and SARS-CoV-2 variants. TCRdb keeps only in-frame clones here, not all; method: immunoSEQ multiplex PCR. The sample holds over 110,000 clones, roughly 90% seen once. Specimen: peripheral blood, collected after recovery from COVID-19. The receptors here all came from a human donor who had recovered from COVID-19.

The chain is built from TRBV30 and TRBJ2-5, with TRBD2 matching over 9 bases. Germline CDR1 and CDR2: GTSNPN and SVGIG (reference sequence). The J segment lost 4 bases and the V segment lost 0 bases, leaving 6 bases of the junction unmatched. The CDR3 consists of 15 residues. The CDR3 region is CAWSVGSSGVETQYF. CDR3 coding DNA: TGTGCCTGGAGTGTTGGGTCTAGCGGGGTAGAGACCCAGTACTTC.

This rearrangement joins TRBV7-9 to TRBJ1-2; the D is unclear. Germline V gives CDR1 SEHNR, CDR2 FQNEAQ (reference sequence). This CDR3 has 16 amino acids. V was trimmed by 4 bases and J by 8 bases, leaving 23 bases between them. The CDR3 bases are TGTGCCAGCAGCTCGAGTAGACTGGGTAGCGCTCGCGGCTACACCTTC. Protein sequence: CASSSSRLGSARGYTF.

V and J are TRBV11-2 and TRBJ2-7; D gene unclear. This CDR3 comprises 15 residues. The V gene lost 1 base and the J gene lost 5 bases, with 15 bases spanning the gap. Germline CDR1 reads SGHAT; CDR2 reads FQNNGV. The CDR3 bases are TGTGCCAGCAGCTTAGTTTCTGGATTTTCCAACGAGCAGTACTTC. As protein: CASSLVSGFSNEQYF.

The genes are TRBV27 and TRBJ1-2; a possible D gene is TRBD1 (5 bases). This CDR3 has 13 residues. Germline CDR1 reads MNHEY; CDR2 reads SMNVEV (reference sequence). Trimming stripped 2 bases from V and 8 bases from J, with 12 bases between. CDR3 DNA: TGTGCCAGCAGTTTAGGGGGAGGGGACGGCTACACCTTC. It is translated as CASSLGGGDGYTF.

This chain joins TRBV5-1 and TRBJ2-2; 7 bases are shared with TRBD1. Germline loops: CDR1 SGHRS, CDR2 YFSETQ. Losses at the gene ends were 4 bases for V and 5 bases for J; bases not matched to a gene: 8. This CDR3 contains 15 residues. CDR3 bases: TGCGCCAGCAGCGGGCCGGGACAGATGACCGGGGAGCTGTTTTTT. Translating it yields CASSGPGQMTGELFF. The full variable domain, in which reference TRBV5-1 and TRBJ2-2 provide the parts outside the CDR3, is KAGVTQTPRYLIKTRGQQVTLSCSPISGHRSVSWYQQTPGQGLQFLFEYFSETQRNKGNFPGRFSGRQFSNSRSEMNVSTLELGDSALYLCASSGPGQMTGELFFGEGSRLTVL.

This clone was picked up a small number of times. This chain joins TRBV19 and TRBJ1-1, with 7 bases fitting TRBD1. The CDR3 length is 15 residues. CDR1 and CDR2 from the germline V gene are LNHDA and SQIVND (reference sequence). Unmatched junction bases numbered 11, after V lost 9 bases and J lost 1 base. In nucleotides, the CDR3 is TGTGCCAGCAAATTCTACAGGGGCGGGAACACTGAAGCTTTCTTT. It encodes CASKFYRGGNTEAFF.

The DNA for the CDR3 is TGTGCCAGCAGCGGGTTTAGACAGGGGATCATCTCTGAGCAGTTCTTC. Translation gives CASSGFRQGIISEQFF. This chain joins TRBV9 and TRBJ2-1, with TRBD1 identical over 8 bases. This CDR3 has 16 residues. Per the germline V gene, CDR1 is SGDLS and CDR2 is YYNGEE. V was clipped by 3 bases and J by 9 bases; unmatched bases: 14.

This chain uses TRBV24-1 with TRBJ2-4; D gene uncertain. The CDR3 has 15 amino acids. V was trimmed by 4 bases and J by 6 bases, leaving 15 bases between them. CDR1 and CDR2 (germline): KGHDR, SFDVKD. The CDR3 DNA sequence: TGTGCCACCAGTGACCCTACCGTCGCAGGAAACATTCAGTACTTC. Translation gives CATSDPTVAGNIQYF.

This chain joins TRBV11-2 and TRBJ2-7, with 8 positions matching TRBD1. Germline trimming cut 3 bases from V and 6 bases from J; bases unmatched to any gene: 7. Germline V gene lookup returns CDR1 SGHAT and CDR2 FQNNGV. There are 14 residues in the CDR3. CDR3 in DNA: TGTGCCAGCAGCTTTACGGACAGGGCCGCCGAGCAGTACTTC. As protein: CASSFTDRAAEQYF.

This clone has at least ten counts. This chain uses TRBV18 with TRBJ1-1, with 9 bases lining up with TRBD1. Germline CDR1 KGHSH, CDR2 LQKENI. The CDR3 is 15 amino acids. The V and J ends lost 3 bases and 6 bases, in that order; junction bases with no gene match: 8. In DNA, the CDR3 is TGTGCCAGCTCACCTGACGGGACAGGGATCCCTGAAGCTTTCTTT. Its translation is CASSPDGTGIPEAFF.

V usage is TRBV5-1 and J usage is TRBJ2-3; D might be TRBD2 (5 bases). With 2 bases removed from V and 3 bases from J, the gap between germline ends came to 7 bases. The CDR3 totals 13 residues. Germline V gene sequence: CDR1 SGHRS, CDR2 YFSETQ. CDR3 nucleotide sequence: TGCGCCAGCAGCTTACTAGGAACAGATACGCAGTATTTT. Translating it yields CASSLLGTDTQYF.

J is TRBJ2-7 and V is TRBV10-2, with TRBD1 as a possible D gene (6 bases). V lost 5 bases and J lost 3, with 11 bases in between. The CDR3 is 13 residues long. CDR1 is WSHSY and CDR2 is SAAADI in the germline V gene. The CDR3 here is CASSKQTGYEQYF. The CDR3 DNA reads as TGCGCCAGCAGTAAACAGACAGGCTACGAGCAGTACTTC.

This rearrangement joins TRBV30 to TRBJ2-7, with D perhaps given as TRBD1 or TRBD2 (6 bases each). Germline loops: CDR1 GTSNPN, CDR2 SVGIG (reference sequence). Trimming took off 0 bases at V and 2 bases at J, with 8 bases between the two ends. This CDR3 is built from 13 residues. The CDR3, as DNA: TGTGCCTGGAGTGTTGGGGGGCCCTACGAGCAGTACTTC. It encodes CAWSVGGPYEQYF.

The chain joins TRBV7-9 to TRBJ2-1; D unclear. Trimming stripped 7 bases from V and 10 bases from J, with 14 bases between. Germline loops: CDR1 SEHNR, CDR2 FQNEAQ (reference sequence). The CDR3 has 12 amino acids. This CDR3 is CASNPTFGEQFF. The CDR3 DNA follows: TGTGCCAGCAACCCAACGTTCGGGGAGCAGTTCTTC.

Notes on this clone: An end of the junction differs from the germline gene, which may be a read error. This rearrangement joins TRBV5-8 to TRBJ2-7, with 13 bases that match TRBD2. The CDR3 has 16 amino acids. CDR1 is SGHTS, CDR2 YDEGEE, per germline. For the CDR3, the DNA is TGTGCCAGCAGTTTGGGGACTAGCGGGGAATATGGCGAGCAGTACTTC. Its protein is CASSLGTSGEYGEQYF.

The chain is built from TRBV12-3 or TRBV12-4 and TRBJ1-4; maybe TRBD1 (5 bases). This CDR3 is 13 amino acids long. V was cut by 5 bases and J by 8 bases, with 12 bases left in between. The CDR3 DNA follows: TGTGCCAGCAGTGATCGACAGAACGAAAAACTGTTTTTT. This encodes CASSDRQNEKLFF.

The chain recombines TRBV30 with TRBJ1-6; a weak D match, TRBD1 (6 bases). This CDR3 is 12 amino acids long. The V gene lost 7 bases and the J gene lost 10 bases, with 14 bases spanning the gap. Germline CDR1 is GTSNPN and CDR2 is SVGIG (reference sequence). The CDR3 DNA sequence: TGTGCCTTGCTCCAGGGGCGGTCACCCCTCCACTTT. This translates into CALLQGRSPLHF.